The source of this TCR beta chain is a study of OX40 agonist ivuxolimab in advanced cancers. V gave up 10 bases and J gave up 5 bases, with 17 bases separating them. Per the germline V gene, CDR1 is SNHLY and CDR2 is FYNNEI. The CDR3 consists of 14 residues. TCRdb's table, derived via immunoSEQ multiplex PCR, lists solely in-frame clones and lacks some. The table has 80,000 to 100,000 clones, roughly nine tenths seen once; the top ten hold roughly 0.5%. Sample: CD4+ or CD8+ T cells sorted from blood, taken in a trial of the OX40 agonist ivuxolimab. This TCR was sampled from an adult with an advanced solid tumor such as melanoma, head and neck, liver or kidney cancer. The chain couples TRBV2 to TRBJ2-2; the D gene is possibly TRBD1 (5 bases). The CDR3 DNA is TGTGCCACCGCACGTTGGGGCCCAACCGGGGAGCTGTTTTTT. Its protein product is CATARWGPTGELFF. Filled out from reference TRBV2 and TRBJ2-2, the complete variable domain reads EPEVTQTPSHQVTQMGQEVILRCVPISNHLYFYWYRQILGQKVEFLVSFYNNEISEKSEIFDDQFSVERPDGSNFTLKIRSTKLEDSAMYFCATARWGPTGELFFGEGSRLTVL.